This T cell receptor beta chain was documented in a study of human versus mouse CDR3 diversity and MHC coevolution. Sequenced by immunoSEQ multiplex PCR; TCRdb stores in-frame clones only, minus some. The table has about 77,000 clones, around 90% seen once. This CDR3 region has 14 residues. After removal of 4 bases from V and 6 bases from J, the junction contained 5 bases not matched to a gene. The germline V gene encodes CDR1 SGHRS and CDR2 YFSETQ. Study-wide results and caveats: Compared with mice, human CDR3s carried more deletions and insertions on average. The lowest clonal inequality scores came from most of the three human donors. About 1.7 million TCR beta clonotypes were estimated for humans, the largest repertoire.

As to this clone: Its antigen remains unknown.

The TCR was taken from a person aged 25-75 years in good health. The chain employs TRBV5-1 and TRBJ1-5, with 9 positions matching TRBD1. Input material: naive CD4+ T cells from blood. As for subset: CD45RO-negative CD62L-positive naive CD4 T cells. In DNA, the CDR3 is TGCGCCAGCAGCGAGGGACAGGGCGGTCAGCCCCAGCATTTT. Its translation is CASSEGQGGQPQHF.